The rows below give T cell receptor beta chains drawn from one sample of a study of OX40 agonist ivuxolimab in advanced cancers. Method: immunoSEQ multiplex PCR; TCRdb's copy keeps in-frame clones and lacks some. The data show more than 40,000 clones, 75% to 95% seen once. Source: CD4+ or CD8+ T cells sorted from blood, taken in a trial of the OX40 agonist ivuxolimab. The receptors were sampled from an adult with an advanced solid tumor such as melanoma, head and neck, liver or kidney cancer. CDR3s include the opening cysteine and the closing phenylalanine or tryptophan. A D gene is named only where the DNA matches it firmly. Part of the rows lack a size; the others show once, few, many or a class for expanded clones.

v_call: TRBV6-6; d_call: TRBD2; clone_size: NA; j_call: TRBJ2-7; cdr3_nt: TGTGCCAGCAGCTACTTATCTATCGGGAGGGCCGGCGAGCAGTACTTC; cdr3_aa: CASSYLSIGRAGEQYF
v_call: TRBV29-1; d_call: NA; clone_size: NA; j_call: TRBJ2-1; cdr3_nt: TGCAGCACCACACAGGCGAACTCCTACAATGAGCAGTTCTTC; cdr3_aa: CSTTQANSYNEQFF
v_call: TRBV10-3; d_call: TRBD1; clone_size: NA; j_call: TRBJ2-5; cdr3_nt: TGTGCCATCAGTGAGTCCGGGACAGGGGTAGAGACCCAGTACTTC; cdr3_aa: CAISESGTGVETQYF
v_call: TRBV4-1; d_call: TRBD1; clone_size: NA; j_call: TRBJ2-2; cdr3_nt: TGCGCCAGCAGCCCAGAGGGACAGGGAGGGACCGGGGAGCTGTTTTTT; cdr3_aa: CASSPEGQGGTGELFF
v_call: TRBV19; d_call: TRBD1; clone_size: once; j_call: TRBJ2-1; cdr3_nt: TGTGCCAGTAGTCATCAGGGGGTCTTTAGCTCCTACAATGAGCAGTTCTTC; cdr3_aa: CASSHQGVFSSYNEQFF
v_call: TRBV28; d_call: NA; clone_size: NA; j_call: TRBJ2-1; cdr3_nt: TGTGCCAGCGAAGGCTCAAGCTCCTACAATGAGCAGTTCTTC; cdr3_aa: CASEGSSSYNEQFF
v_call: TRBV4-1; d_call: NA; clone_size: NA; j_call: TRBJ2-1; cdr3_nt: TGCGCCAGCAGCCAAGTCGGCTATGAGCAGTTCTTC; cdr3_aa: CASSQVGYEQFF
v_call: TRBV6-5; d_call: NA; clone_size: NA; j_call: TRBJ2-3; cdr3_nt: TGTGCCAGCAGGATTACACCCTACAGAGATACGCAGTATTTT; cdr3_aa: CASRITPYRDTQYF
v_call: TRBV14; d_call: NA; clone_size: NA; j_call: TRBJ2-1; cdr3_nt: TGTGCCAGCAGCCCGTCCGGCCGCTCCTACAATGAGCAGTTCTTC; cdr3_aa: CASSPSGRSYNEQFF
v_call: TRBV28; d_call: NA; clone_size: NA; j_call: TRBJ2-7; cdr3_nt: TGTGCCAGCACCCCGCAGGGCAGACTTTACGAGCAGTACTTC; cdr3_aa: CASTPQGRLYEQYF
v_call: TRBV2; d_call: NA; clone_size: NA; j_call: TRBJ2-3; cdr3_nt: TGTGCCAGCCTGGGGGGCCCCGAGGCATATACGCAGTATTTT; cdr3_aa: CASLGGPEAYTQYF
v_call: TRBV5-6; d_call: NA; clone_size: NA; j_call: TRBJ1-1; cdr3_nt: TGTGCCAGCAGCTTGCCAGGGGCCACTGAAGCTTTCTTT; cdr3_aa: CASSLPGATEAFF
v_call: TRBV5-6; d_call: TRBD1; clone_size: NA; j_call: TRBJ1-3; cdr3_nt: TGTGCCAGCAGCTGGAGGGACAGCCCAAGTAACACCATATATTTT; cdr3_aa: CASSWRDSPSNTIYF
v_call: TRBV11-2; d_call: TRBD2; clone_size: few; j_call: TRBJ2-2; cdr3_nt: TGTGCCAGCACCGAAGGGACTAGCGGGATCCCTGGGGAGCTGTTTTTT; cdr3_aa: CASTEGTSGIPGELFF
v_call: TRBV7-8; d_call: NA; clone_size: NA; j_call: TRBJ1-2; cdr3_nt: TGTGCCAGCAGCTTAGTCGTACGGGGATTTGACGGCTACACCTTC; cdr3_aa: CASSLVVRGFDGYTF
v_call: TRBV4-1; d_call: TRBD1; clone_size: few; j_call: TRBJ1-6; cdr3_nt: TGCGCCAGCAGCCAAACCCTGGACAGGGAGGGTTCACCCCTCCACTTT; cdr3_aa: CASSQTLDREGSPLHF
v_call: TRBV28; d_call: NA; clone_size: NA; j_call: TRBJ1-4; cdr3_nt: TGTGCCAGCAGTTTAGACGCGGGGATTGAGGAAAAACTGTTTTTT; cdr3_aa: CASSLDAGIEEKLFF
v_call: TRBV28; d_call: TRBD1; clone_size: NA; j_call: TRBJ1-4; cdr3_nt: TGTGCCAGCAGTTTGGGCGAACAGGGGGGGAATGAAAAACTGTTTTTT; cdr3_aa: CASSLGEQGGNEKLFF
v_call: TRBV15; d_call: NA; clone_size: NA; j_call: TRBJ1-6; cdr3_nt: TGTGCCACCAGCAGAGATCGGGGCCTAACGCCCAATTCACCCCTCCACTTT; cdr3_aa: CATSRDRGLTPNSPLHF
v_call: TRBV6-1; d_call: TRBD2; clone_size: medium-sized; j_call: TRBJ2-3; cdr3_nt: TGTGCCAGCAGTGAACTAGCGGGGGGGCTAGATACGCAGTATTTT; cdr3_aa: CASSELAGGLDTQYF
v_call: TRBV5-6; d_call: NA; clone_size: NA; j_call: TRBJ1-5; cdr3_nt: TGTGCCAGCAGCTTGAGCTACAGGGTGGAGCAGCCCCAGCATTTT; cdr3_aa: CASSLSYRVEQPQHF
v_call: TRBV4-3; d_call: NA; clone_size: NA; j_call: TRBJ1-3; cdr3_nt: TGCGCCAGCAGTCAAGAGGCAAGGACCCTGTCCACACACACCATATATTTT; cdr3_aa: CASSQEARTLSTHTIYF
v_call: TRBV15; d_call: NA; clone_size: NA; j_call: TRBJ1-5; cdr3_nt: TGTGCCACCAGCAGAGATCCTTCAGGAAATCAGCCCCAGCATTTT; cdr3_aa: CATSRDPSGNQPQHF
v_call: TRBV6-4; d_call: TRBD1; clone_size: NA; j_call: TRBJ1-2; cdr3_nt: TGTGCCAGCAGTGGGACAGGGGGCTTTGATGGCTACACCTTC; cdr3_aa: CASSGTGGFDGYTF
v_call: TRBV27; d_call: TRBD2; clone_size: NA; j_call: TRBJ2-7; cdr3_nt: TGTGCCAGCAGCCTAGTACTAGCGGGAGGTTTCGAGCAGTACTTC; cdr3_aa: CASSLVLAGGFEQYF
v_call: TRBV7-6; d_call: TRBD1; clone_size: NA; j_call: TRBJ2-1; cdr3_nt: TGTGCCAGCAGCTTAACAGGGGGCAGGAATGAGCAGTTCTTC; cdr3_aa: CASSLTGGRNEQFF
v_call: TRBV7-3; d_call: NA; clone_size: NA; j_call: TRBJ2-1; cdr3_nt: TGTGCCAGCAGCTTAGGTAATACAGGGAGCTACAATGAGCAGTTCTTC; cdr3_aa: CASSLGNTGSYNEQFF
v_call: TRBV18; d_call: NA; clone_size: NA; j_call: TRBJ1-2; cdr3_nt: TGTGCCAGCTCACCCCCCGGGTCCAACTATGGCTACACCTTC; cdr3_aa: CASSPPGSNYGYTF